The TCR beta chain under discussion was sequenced for a study of beta chain features in type 1 diabetes. Whole-study context: The patient and healthy donor groups were comparable for age, gender and cell yields.

Trimming cost V 0 bases and J 6 bases; bases outside gene matches: 10. The CDR3 covers 16 residues. Per germline, CDR1 MGHRA and CDR2 YSYEKL. The study, taken as a whole, reports: Compared with healthy donors, patients appeared to share more similar naive, central memory and regulatory TCRB repertoires.

This clone was seen more than once but under ten times. Its specificity is unknown. The whole isolated RNA underwent reverse transcription, so sequencing captured expressed TCRB transcripts. Repertoires were generated with immunoSEQ multiplex PCR, while TCRdb's copy carries only in-frame clones and drops some. The sample lists fewer than 350,000 clones, about 20% occurring once. The source is a woman between 18 and 29 years old in good health. V usage is TRBV4-1 and J usage is TRBJ2-7; 8 bases agree with TRBD2. Sequencing was done on a sample of naive CD4+ T cells from blood. The CDR3 DNA sequence: TGCGCCAGCAGCCAAGAACCGGTCGGGAGGGCCAGCGAGCAGTACTTC. This gives the protein CASSQEPVGRASEQYF.